The 2 T cell receptor beta chains in this list originate from one sample, sequenced in a study of T-cell reconstitution after alpha-beta-depleted transplantation in children. Unique molecular identifiers were built into the TCRbeta library. TCRdb re-called the PCR reads through MiXCR, storing one row per CDR3 protein. The data contain 65,000 to 75,000 distinct CDR3 sequences, roughly 4.4% of them singletons. The input for sequencing was PBMCs, mostly from graft donor cells, taken 180 days after TCRalphabeta/CD19-depleted stem cell transplant. The receptor source for this set is a boy under two years old who had a stem cell transplant for acute myeloid leukemia, so the T cells may come from the graft donor.

This clonotype was observed many times. The genes are TRBV6-2 or TRBV6-3 and TRBJ2-7; 14 nucleotides line up with TRBD2. The V segment lost 7 bases and the J segment 3 bases; nucleotides outside the gene matches: 11. The CDR3 has 17 amino acids. CDR1 MNHEY and CDR2 SVGEGT come from the germline V gene. For the CDR3, the DNA is TGTGCCAGCAACGACCCCCGGACTAGCGGGGGGAACTACGAGCAGTACTTC. This translates into CASNDPRTSGGNYEQYF.

There are many counts of this clonotype. V is TRBV7-2 and J is TRBJ2-7; D not resolved. Trimming shortened V by 1 base and J by 5 bases, and 9 bases separated the two germline ends. There are 13 residues in the CDR3. The germline V gene encodes CDR1 SGHTA and CDR2 FQGNSA. The CDR3 DNA sequence: TGTGCCAGCAGCTTAGATCGTCCCCACGAGCAGTACTTC. Translating it yields CASSLDRPHEQYF. Based on the CDR3 plus reference TRBV7-2 and TRBJ2-7, the full variable domain is GAGVSQSPSNKVTEKGKDVELRCDPISGHTALYWYRQSLGQGLEFLIYFQGNSAPDKSGLPSDRFSAERTGGSVSTLTIQRTQQEDSAVYLCASSLDRPHEQYFGPGTRLTVT.